Below are 8 T cell receptor gamma chains sequenced from a single sample in a study of intestinal T cells in coeliac disease. Each case's genomic DNA was extracted from ten approximately 5.1-µm formalin-fixed paraffin-embedded scrolls. LymphoTrack primers amplified TRG sequences from roughly 190 ng of biopsy DNA. TCRdb reanalyzed the multiplex PCR reads using CATT. The profile covers 2,500 or so gamma-chain clones, with 45% to 50% appearing a single time and about 4.7% taken by the ten largest. Sequences were obtained from a duodenal biopsy. The receptor set was obtained from a human donor with celiac disease.

In the case of this clone: A clone one base away is much larger, so this may be a read error. The same CDR3 also results from other DNA sequences found in this sample. The V gene is TRGV2, the J gene TRGJP2. This CDR3 has 14 amino acids. The germline V gene has CDR1 EGSNGY and CDR2 YDSYNSKV. CDR3 coding DNA: TGTGCTACCTGGGACGGGCCGAGTGATTGGATCAAGACGTTT. Its translation is CATWDGPSDWIKTF.

As concerns this clone: This may be a read error: a much more frequent sequence differs by one nucleotide. The genes are TRGV4 and TRGJ1 or TRGJ2. The CDR3 totals 14 residues. Per germline, CDR1 EGSTGY and CDR2 YDSYTSSV. V dropped 2 bases and J dropped 2; count of bases not matched to a gene: 6. This chain's CDR3 is CATWDESYYYKKLF. The CDR3 nucleotides read TGTGCCACCTGGGATGAGTCCTATTATTATAAGAAACTCTTT.

This clone was counted only a few times. The V call is TRGV2, the J call TRGJ1 or TRGJ2. Germline values: CDR1 EGSNGY, CDR2 YDSYNSKV. The CDR3 is made up of 11 amino acids. J lost 9 bases, V lost 1 base, and 3 bases had no gene match. This CDR3 reads CATWDGLKKLF. The CDR3 region has the DNA TGTGCCACCTGGGACGGACTTAAGAAACTCTTT.

By frequency in the sample, this clone is large (0.1 to 1%). The chain couples TRGV8 to TRGJ1 or TRGJ2. CDR3 length: 11 residues. V dropped 3 bases and J dropped 9; count of bases not matched to a gene: 5. Per the germline V gene, CDR1 is VENAVY and CDR2 is YDSYNSRV. CDR3 nucleotides: TGTGCCACCTGGGATTTTTGTAAGAAACTCTTT. This gives the protein CATWDFCKKLF.

The rearrangement uses TRGV2 and TRGJ1 or TRGJ2. The V segment lost 5 bases and the J segment 7 bases; nucleotides outside the gene matches: 14. Per the germline V gene, CDR1 is EGSNGY and CDR2 is YDSYNSKV. The CDR3 consists of 14 residues. The CDR3 bases are TGTGCCACCTGGGGCTTAGGGCGGGGGTATAAGAAACTCTTT. As protein: CATWGLGRGYKKLF.

This clone has only a few counts. J is TRGJ1 or TRGJ2 and V is TRGV11. TRGV11 is noted as an ORF with a role that remains uncertain. J gave up 0 bases and V 0 bases, and 2 bases lay outside the gene matches. The CDR3 loop spans 15 amino acids. CDR3 protein: CACWIRHLNYYKKLF. As DNA, the CDR3 is TGTGCCTGCTGGATTAGGCACCTGAATTATTATAAGAAACTCTTT.

The V call is TRGV4, the J call TRGJ1 or TRGJ2. Per germline, CDR1 EGSTGY and CDR2 YDSYTSSV. Unmatched junction bases numbered 15, after V lost 10 bases and J lost 0 bases. This CDR3 spans 15 amino acids. Here the CDR3 DNA reads TGTGCCACTGGATGGAGACGGATGAATTATTATAAGAAACTCTTT. It translates to CATGWRRMNYYKKLF.

The V gene is TRGV4, the J gene TRGJ1 or TRGJ2. This CDR3 contains 12 residues. Losses at the gene ends were 9 bases for V and 4 bases for J; bases not matched to a gene: 9. Germline CDR1 is EGSTGY and CDR2 is YDSYTSSV. The CDR3 is CATRVGYYKKLF. In nucleotides, the CDR3 is TGTGCCACCCGGGTCGGGTATTATAAGAAACTCTTT.